This T cell receptor beta chain was obtained from a study of blood T cell repertoires in COVID-19. Original methodology: Reference gene primers were amplified, and this amplification served to estimate nucleated cell counts. TCRdb's table, derived via immunoSEQ multiplex PCR, lists solely in-frame clones and lacks some. Clone size and the V and J calls come from that table; the DNA yielded D and trimming. The sample has around 150,000 clones, 65% to 85% seen once. V lost 8 bases, J lost 8 bases, and 4 bases stayed unmatched. Germline-derived CDR1 and CDR2 are SNHLY and FYNNEI. This CDR3 spans 13 amino acids.

The origin of this receptor is an elderly woman with acute or convalescent COVID-19. The chain joins TRBV2 to TRBJ1-6; 9 bases fit TRBD1. Specimen: peripheral blood. The CDR3 bases are TGTGCCAGCCGGACAGGGGATCATTCACCCCTCCACTTT. Protein: CASRTGDHSPLHF.